This entry lists 29 T cell receptor beta chains sequenced from one sample in a study of shared clonotypes between healthy human individuals (dated by TCRdb to between 2020 and 2021). Libraries were prepared through the immunoSEQ multiplex PCR assay. What TCRdb holds here is the immuneACCESS table cut down to in-frame rearrangements. Part of the clones is not present; checked against another copy, under half of the missing clones reflect an unresolved V gene, and the others are unexplained. For this sample there are about 680,000 clones; 73% appear just once. In total, the top ten clones hold around 1.8% of the sample. Sequenced material: memory CD4+ T cells sorted from blood. The cell subset or site label, as the study defines it: CD45RA-negative fraction. The receptors here all came from a woman in her 30s in good health.

The CDR3 DNA follows: TGCAGCGTTGAATGCCAGGGATGTAGCGGAAGGTATCCAGATACGCAGTATTTT. Translating gives CSVECQGCSGRYPDTQYF. This chain uses TRBV29-1 with TRBJ2-3; maybe TRBD2 (6 bases). CDR1 and CDR2 from the germline V gene are SQVTM and ANQGSEA. Trimming left V 2 bases short and J 4 bases short, with 25 bases between. The CDR3 loop spans 18 amino acids.

As regards this clone: One end of the junction fails to match germline, which may point to a read error. The rearrangement links TRBV5-6 to TRBJ2-5; a weak D match, TRBD2 (5 bases). Looked up from germline, CDR1 is SGHDT and CDR2 is YYEEEE. The CDR3 extends over 16 amino acids. CDR3 protein: CVSSFGRERVWETQYF. The CDR3 DNA reads as TGTGTCAGCAGCTTTGGCCGGGAAAGGGTCTGGGAGACCCAGTACTTC.

This clone was picked up many times. The chain uses TRBV11-2 and TRBJ2-4; D uncertain. The CDR3 spans 14 residues. Deletions cut 5 bases from V and 3 bases from J, with 11 bases between. Looked up from germline, CDR1 is SGHAT and CDR2 is FQNNGV. The CDR3: CASSPLGGKNIQYF. In DNA, the CDR3 is TGTGCCAGCAGCCCGTTGGGTGGCAAAAACATTCAGTACTTC.

The chain is built from TRBV28 and TRBJ1-4, with D tentatively TRBD1 (5 bases). Germline CDR1 MDHEN, CDR2 SYDVKM. Trimming left V 6 bases short and J 0 bases short, with 20 bases between. There are 18 residues in the CDR3. CDR3 DNA sequence: TGTGCCAGCAGCACCAATCAAGGTTCAGGGACAACTAATGAAAAACTGTTTTTT. Its translation is CASSTNQGSGTTNEKLFF.

The table lists this clone with a few counts. CDR3 in amino acids: CASSEWGSGELFF. The CDR3 bases are TGTGCCAGCAGTGAATGGGGTTCCGGGGAGCTGTTTTTT. The rearrangement uses TRBV2 and TRBJ2-2; no clear D. Germline V CDR1 and CDR2: SNHLY, FYNNEI. This CDR3 is 13 amino acids long. The V gene lost 2 bases and the J gene lost 6 bases, with 7 bases spanning the gap.

The V and J genes are TRBV20-1 and TRBJ2-7, with D possibly TRBD2 on 5 matching bases. In germline, CDR1 is DFQATT, CDR2 SNEGSKA (reference sequence). V was shortened by 6 bases and J by 5 bases, with 11 bases between the two germline ends. The CDR3 sequence is 11 residues long. The CDR3 nucleotides are TGCAGTGCCCAACCGCGGGACGAGCAGTACTTC. It specifies CSAQPRDEQYF.

The chain is built from TRBV5-1 and TRBJ1-4; D possibly corresponds to TRBD1 (5 bases). The CDR3 length is 15 residues. CDR1 is SGHRS and CDR2 is YFSETQ in the germline V gene. V gave up 1 base and J gave up 2 bases, with 9 bases separating them. CDR3 nucleotide sequence: TGCGCCAGCAGCTTGATGGGGGATACTAATGAAAAACTGTTTTTT. Its protein is CASSLMGDTNEKLFF.

This chain links TRBV6-1 with TRBJ2-1; D possibly corresponds to TRBD2 (7 bases). The length of the CDR3 is 15 residues. Trimming stripped 6 bases from V and 8 bases from J, with 20 bases between. Germline loops: CDR1 MNHNS, CDR2 SASEGT. The DNA for the CDR3 is TGTGCCAGCAGGGGGGGGGCAGTCAATTTCGATGAGCAGTTCTTC. This encodes CASRGGAVNFDEQFF.

J is TRBJ2-5 and V is TRBV11-2; 9 bases agree with TRBD1. Germline V gene lookup returns CDR1 SGHAT and CDR2 FQNNGV. The CDR3 runs 16 residues. The V gene end was trimmed by 6 bases and the J gene end by 2 bases; junction bases not matched to a gene: 10. CDR3 sequence: CASSRTAGTGQETQYF. In nucleotides, the CDR3 is TGTGCCAGCAGTCGTACAGCCGGGACAGGGCAAGAGACCCAGTACTTC.

Of note for this clone: This specimen includes other DNA sequences encoding the same CDR3. This chain links TRBV5-1 with TRBJ1-2, with 7 bases fitting TRBD1. V was pared by 3 bases and J by 5 bases, with 4 bases of the junction left unmatched. Germline V gives CDR1 SGHRS, CDR2 YFSETQ. This CDR3 spans 13 amino acids. The CDR3 reads CASSSGQTYGYTF. As DNA, the CDR3 is TGCGCCAGCAGCTCGGGACAGACTTATGGCTACACCTTC.

The chain joins TRBV29-1 to TRBJ2-5, with no clear D. Per the germline V gene, CDR1 is SQVTM and CDR2 is ANQGSEA. Trimming took off 7 bases at V and 2 bases at J, with 14 bases between the two ends. The CDR3 is made up of 13 amino acids. CDR3 DNA sequence: TGCAGCGCGTTCGCGGATAATCAAGAGACCCAGTACTTC. Protein product: CSAFADNQETQYF.

The chain recombines TRBV5-1 with TRBJ2-7; 9 bases map to TRBD1. Trimming took 4 bases from V and 0 from J; bases not matched to a gene: 5. Germline loops: CDR1 SGHRS, CDR2 YFSETQ. The CDR3 sequence is 15 residues long. CDR3 region: CASSNDRGISYEQYF. As DNA, the CDR3 is TGCGCCAGCAGCAACGACAGGGGGATCTCCTACGAGCAGTACTTC.

This chain uses TRBV27 with TRBJ2-7; the D gene is possibly TRBD1 (6 bases). V was cut by 6 bases and J by 3 bases, with 18 bases left in between. Germline values: CDR1 MNHEY, CDR2 SMNVEV (reference sequence). CDR3 size: 15 residues. The CDR3 DNA sequence: TGTGCCAGCAGCTTGGCAGGGGCAACTCTCTACGAGCAGTACTTC. Translation: CASSLAGATLYEQYF.

This clone was seen a single time. The genes are TRBV10-1 and TRBJ2-7; D unresolved. V was shortened by 4 bases and J by 3 bases, with 7 bases between the two germline ends. CDR1 and CDR2 (germline): WNHNN, SYGVQD (reference sequence). This CDR3 has 12 amino acids. The CDR3 reads CASSVYSYEQYF. In DNA form, the CDR3 reads TGCGCCAGCAGTGTTTACAGCTACGAGCAGTACTTC.

The genes are TRBV28 and TRBJ1-4; D is undetermined. The CDR3 totals 16 residues. Germline CDR1 MDHEN, CDR2 SYDVKM. V gave up 2 bases and J gave up 2 bases, with 12 bases separating them. The CDR3 is CASSLPGEGTNEKLFF. CDR3 nucleotides: TGTGCCAGCAGTTTACCCGGGGAGGGCACTAATGAAAAACTGTTTTTT.

The chain employs TRBV4-1 and TRBJ1-1; 8 nucleotides match TRBD1. Germline V gene sequence: CDR1 MGHRA, CDR2 YSYEKL. With V trimmed by 0 bases and J by 5 bases, 11 bases remained unmatched. The CDR3 runs to 17 residues. The CDR3 spells CASSQESLRGRGTEAFF. CDR3 coding DNA: TGCGCCAGCAGCCAAGAGTCCCTCAGGGGGCGCGGGACTGAAGCTTTCTTT.

The chain employs TRBV29-1 and TRBJ1-1; tentative D call: TRBD1 (6 bases). This CDR3 spans 12 amino acids. V lost 6 bases and J 1 base, leaving 9 bases between the germline ends. The germline CDR1 and CDR2 sequences are SQVTM and ANQGSEA. The chain's CDR3 is CSVGGANTEAFF. The CDR3 DNA reads as TGCAGCGTGGGGGGGGCGAACACTGAAGCTTTCTTT.

In the case of this clone: The sample contains more than one DNA sequence encoding this CDR3. The chain couples TRBV19 to TRBJ2-7; no reliable D call. From germline, CDR1 is LNHDA and CDR2 SQIVND (reference sequence). The ends were cut back, 1 base at V and 0 bases at J, with 4 bases in the middle. The length of the CDR3 is 13 residues. The CDR3 is CASSIGDSYEQYF. The CDR3 nucleotides read TGTGCCAGTAGTATAGGGGACTCCTACGAGCAGTACTTC.

The chain recombines TRBV25-1 with TRBJ2-7; TRBD2 is a possible D gene (6 bases). The CDR3 contains 17 residues. From germline, CDR1 is MGHDK and CDR2 SYGVNS. With 3 bases removed from V and 3 bases from J, the gap between germline ends came to 21 bases. The chain's CDR3 is CASSEGRGLTSNYEQYF. CDR3 coding DNA: TGTGCCAGCAGTGAGGGCCGGGGATTGACTAGTAACTACGAGCAGTACTTC.

This clone was picked up one time. V and J are TRBV4-1 and TRBJ2-7; 9 nucleotides line up with TRBD2. This CDR3 has 16 residues. The V gene's germline CDR1 is MGHRA and CDR2 YSYEKL. V shed 0 bases, J shed 3 bases, and the junction held 6 bases outside the gene matches. CDR3 sequence reads: CASSQESGRRIYEQYF. DNA of the CDR3: TGCGCCAGCAGCCAAGAAAGCGGGAGGAGGATCTACGAGCAGTACTTC.

The chain uses TRBV5-4 and TRBJ1-1; tentatively, D is TRBD1 (5 bases). The germline V gene encodes CDR1 SGHNT and CDR2 YYREEE (reference sequence). The CDR3 length is 15 residues. V lost 9 bases to trimming and J lost 5 bases, with 23 bases between them. CDR3 sequence (DNA): TGTGCCACCAGGGAAAGCAGGGTTTTTGAAACTGAAGCTTTCTTT. Translated, it gives CATRESRVFETEAFF.

CDR3: CASSRDGSSGNTIYF. CDR3 nucleotides: TGTGCCAGCAGCAGAGACGGAAGCTCTGGAAACACCATATATTTT. The gene calls are TRBV5-5 and TRBJ1-3; D gene uncertain. V gave up 4 bases and J gave up 0 bases, with 11 bases separating them. CDR3 size: 15 residues. The germline V gene has CDR1 SGHKS and CDR2 YYEKEE (reference sequence).

The chain employs TRBV11-2 and TRBJ2-7; 7 positions agree with TRBD2. This CDR3 comprises 15 residues. In germline, CDR1 is SGHAT, CDR2 FQNNGV. The V and J ends lost 3 bases and 1 base, in that order; junction bases with no gene match: 6. The CDR3 bases are TGTGCCAGCAGCTTGTCCGGGACTACTTCCTACGAGCAGTACTTC. Translation gives CASSLSGTTSYEQYF. The whole variable domain, remainder taken from reference TRBV11-2 and TRBJ2-7, is EAGVAQSPRYKIIEKRQSVAFWCNPISGHATLYWYQQILGQGPKLLIQFQNNGVVDDSQLPKDRFSAERLKGVDSTLKIQPAKLEDSAVYLCASSLSGTTSYEQYFGPGTRLTVT.

The chain employs TRBV7-8 and TRBJ2-7; 13 bases align to TRBD2. Trimming cost V 1 base and J 3 bases; bases outside gene matches: 6. The CDR3 totals 17 residues. CDR1 and CDR2 (germline): SGHVS, FQNEAQ. The CDR3 coding sequence is TGTGCCAGCAGCTTAGGAGGACTAGCGGGAGTAGGCTACGAGCAGTACTTC. This encodes CASSLGGLAGVGYEQYF.

The V call is TRBV28, the J call TRBJ1-2; no definite D call. Trimming cost V 10 bases and J 5 bases, with 17 bases left between them. Germline loops: CDR1 MDHEN, CDR2 SYDVKM. The CDR3 is made up of 13 amino acids. In DNA form, the CDR3 reads TGTGCCATCCACTCGGGGTCCCTTTATGGCTACACCTTC. This translates into CAIHSGSLYGYTF.

The rearrangement links TRBV4-1 to TRBJ1-1, with D unclear. CDR3 size: 14 residues. With 3 bases removed from V and 4 bases from J, the gap between germline ends came to 12 bases. Germline loops: CDR1 MGHRA, CDR2 YSYEKL. CDR3 protein: CASSQLGSGTEAFF. The CDR3 DNA follows: TGCGCCAGCAGCCAGTTGGGATCCGGCACTGAAGCTTTCTTT.

The V and J genes are TRBV15 and TRBJ1-1, with unresolved D. There are 15 residues in the CDR3. Germline assignment: CDR1 LNHNV and CDR2 YYDKDF (reference sequence). Trimming pared 1 base from V and 1 base from J, leaving 10 bases between. CDR3 DNA sequence: TGTGCCACCAGCAGAGGAAGACGGGAGAACACTGAAGCTTTCTTT. Translation gives CATSRGRRENTEAFF.

The DNA of the CDR3 is TGCGCCAGCAGCTTCATATTAAACTATGGCTACACCTTC. As protein: CASSFILNYGYTF. The chain has TRBV5-1 and TRBJ1-2; D gene unclear. Looked up from germline, CDR1 is SGHRS and CDR2 is YFSETQ. V shed 2 bases and J shed 2 bases, with 7 bases lying between them. CDR3 length: 13 residues.

Only a few counts were recorded for this clone. The same CDR3 arises from other DNA sequences in this sample as well. J is TRBJ2-2 and V is TRBV19; D call uncertain. V was trimmed by 1 base and J by 0 bases, leaving 0 bases between them. Germline V lookup: CDR1 LNHDA, CDR2 SQIVND (reference sequence). This CDR3 has 13 residues. CDR3 in amino acids: CASSIANTGELFF. The CDR3 bases are TGTGCCAGTAGTATAGCGAACACCGGGGAGCTGTTTTTT.